Here is one T cell receptor beta chain with its context. Germline CDR1 is MNHEY and CDR2 is SVGAGI. Trimming removed 2 bases at V and 8 bases at J, with 9 bases between. The CDR3 is 12 amino acids. Only in-frame clones appear in the TCRdb table, and some are missing; sequencing was by immunoSEQ multiplex PCR. The repertoire holds roughly 300,000 clones, with over 75% as singletons. This entry belongs to a study of blood T cell repertoires in COVID-19. This sequence was found in a woman aged 25 to 45 who had recovered from COVID-19. The rearrangement uses TRBV6-5 and TRBJ1-2; D is possibly TRBD1 (5 bases). The sequenced sample was PBMCs or T cells enriched from blood (not recorded which). CDR3 nucleotides: TGTGCCAGCAGTTACGTGGGGGGGGGCTACACCTTC. It yields the protein CASSYVGGGYTF.